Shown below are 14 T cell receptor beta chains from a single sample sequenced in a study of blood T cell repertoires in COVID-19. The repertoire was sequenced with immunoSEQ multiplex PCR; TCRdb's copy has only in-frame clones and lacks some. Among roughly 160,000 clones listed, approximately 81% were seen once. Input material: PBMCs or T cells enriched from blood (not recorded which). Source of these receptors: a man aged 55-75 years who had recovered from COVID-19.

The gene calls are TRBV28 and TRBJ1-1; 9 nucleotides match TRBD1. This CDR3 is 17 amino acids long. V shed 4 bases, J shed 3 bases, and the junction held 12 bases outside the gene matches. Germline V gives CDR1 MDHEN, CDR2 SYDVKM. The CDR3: CASSWTGVLGEDTEAFF. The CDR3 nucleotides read TGTGCCAGCAGTTGGACAGGGGTACTAGGGGAGGACACTGAAGCTTTCTTT.

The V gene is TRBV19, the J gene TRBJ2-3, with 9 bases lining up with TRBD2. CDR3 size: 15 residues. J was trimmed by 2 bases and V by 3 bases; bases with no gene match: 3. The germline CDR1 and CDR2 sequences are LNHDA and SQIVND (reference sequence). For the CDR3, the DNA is TGTGCCAGTAGTATGCGGGAGGGCGCCACAGATACGCAGTATTTT. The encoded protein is CASSMREGATDTQYF.

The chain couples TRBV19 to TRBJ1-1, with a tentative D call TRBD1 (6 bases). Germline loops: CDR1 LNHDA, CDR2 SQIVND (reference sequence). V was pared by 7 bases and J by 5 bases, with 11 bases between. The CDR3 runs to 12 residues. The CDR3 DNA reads TGTGCCAGTAAGACAGGCGGGACTGAAGCTTTCTTT. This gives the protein CASKTGGTEAFF.

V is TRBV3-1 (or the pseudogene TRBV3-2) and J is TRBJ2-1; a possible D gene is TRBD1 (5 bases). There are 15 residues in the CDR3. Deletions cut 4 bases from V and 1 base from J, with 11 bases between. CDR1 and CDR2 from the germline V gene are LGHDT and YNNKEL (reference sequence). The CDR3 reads CASSPTVLSYNEQFF. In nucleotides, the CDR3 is TGTGCCAGCAGCCCGACAGTTTTATCCTACAATGAGCAGTTCTTC.

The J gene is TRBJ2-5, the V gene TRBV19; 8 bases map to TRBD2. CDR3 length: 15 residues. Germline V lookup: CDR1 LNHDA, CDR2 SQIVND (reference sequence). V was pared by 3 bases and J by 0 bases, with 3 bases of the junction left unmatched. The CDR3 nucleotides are TGTGCCAGTAGTATTGGCGGGGGGAACCAAGAGACCCAGTACTTC. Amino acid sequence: CASSIGGGNQETQYF.

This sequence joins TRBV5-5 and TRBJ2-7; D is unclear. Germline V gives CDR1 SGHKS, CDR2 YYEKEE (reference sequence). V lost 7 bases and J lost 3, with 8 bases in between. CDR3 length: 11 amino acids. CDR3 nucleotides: TGTGCCAGCCGACAAGACTACGAGCAGTACTTC. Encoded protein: CASRQDYEQYF.

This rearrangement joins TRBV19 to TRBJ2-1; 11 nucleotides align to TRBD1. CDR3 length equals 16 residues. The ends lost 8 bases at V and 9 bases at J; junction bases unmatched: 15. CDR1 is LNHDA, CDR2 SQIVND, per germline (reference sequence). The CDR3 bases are TGTGCCAGTCTGGACAGGGGGCTTCCTCGCGTTGGTGAGCAGTTCTTC. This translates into CASLDRGLPRVGEQFF.

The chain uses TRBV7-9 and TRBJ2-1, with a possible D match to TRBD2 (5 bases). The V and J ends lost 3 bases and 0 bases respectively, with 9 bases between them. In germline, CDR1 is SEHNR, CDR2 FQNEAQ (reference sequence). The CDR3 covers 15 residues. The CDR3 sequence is CASSLAGSSYNEQFF. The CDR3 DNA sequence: TGTGCCAGCAGCTTGGCGGGCTCCTCCTACAATGAGCAGTTCTTC. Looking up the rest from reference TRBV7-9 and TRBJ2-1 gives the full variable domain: DTGVSQNPRHKITKRGQNVTFRCDPISEHNRLYWYRQTLGQGPEFLTYFQNEAQLEKSRLLSDRFSAERPKGSFSTLEIQRTEQGDSAMYLCASSLAGSSYNEQFFGPGTRLTVL.

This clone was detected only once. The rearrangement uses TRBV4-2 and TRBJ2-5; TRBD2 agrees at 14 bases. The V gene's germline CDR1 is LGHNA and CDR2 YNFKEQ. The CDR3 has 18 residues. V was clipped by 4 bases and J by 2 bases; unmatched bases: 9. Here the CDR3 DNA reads TGTGCCAGCAGCCTCGGACTAGCGGGGGGTCACGAACAAGAGACCCAGTACTTC. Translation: CASSLGLAGGHEQETQYF.

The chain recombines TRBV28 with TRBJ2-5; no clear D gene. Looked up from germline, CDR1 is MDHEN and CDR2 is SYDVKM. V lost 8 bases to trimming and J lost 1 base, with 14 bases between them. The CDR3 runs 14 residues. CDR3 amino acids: CASGSTTSQETQYF. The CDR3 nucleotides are TGTGCCAGCGGTTCCACTACGTCCCAAGAGACCCAGTACTTC.

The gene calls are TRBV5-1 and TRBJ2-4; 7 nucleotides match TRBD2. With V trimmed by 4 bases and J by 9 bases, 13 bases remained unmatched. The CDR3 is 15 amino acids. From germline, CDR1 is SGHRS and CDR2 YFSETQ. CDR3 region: CASSIRGGGRSIQYF. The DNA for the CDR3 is TGCGCCAGCAGCATCAGAGGCGGGGGACGGTCCATTCAGTACTTC.

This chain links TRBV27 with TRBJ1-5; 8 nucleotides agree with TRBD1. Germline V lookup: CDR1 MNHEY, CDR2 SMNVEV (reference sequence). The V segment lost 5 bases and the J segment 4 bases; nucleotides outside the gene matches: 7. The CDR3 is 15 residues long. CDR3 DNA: TGTGCCAGCAGTGTCGGGACAGGAGGAAATCAGCCCCAGCATTTT. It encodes CASSVGTGGNQPQHF.

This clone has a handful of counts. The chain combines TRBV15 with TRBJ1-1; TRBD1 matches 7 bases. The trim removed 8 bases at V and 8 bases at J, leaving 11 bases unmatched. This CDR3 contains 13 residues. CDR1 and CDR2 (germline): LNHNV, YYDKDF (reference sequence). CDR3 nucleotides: TGTGCCACCCGTTCCTACGGGACAGCAGAAGCTTTCTTT. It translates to CATRSYGTAEAFF.

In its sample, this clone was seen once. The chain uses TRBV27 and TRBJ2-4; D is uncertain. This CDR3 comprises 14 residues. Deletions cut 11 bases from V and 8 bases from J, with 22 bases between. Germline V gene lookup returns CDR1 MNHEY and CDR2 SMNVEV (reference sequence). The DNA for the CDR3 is TGTGCCTCAGCCCCCACCGATCTTCGGGACATTCAGTACTTC. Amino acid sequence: CASAPTDLRDIQYF.